The clone carrying this TCR beta chain turned up a few times. This entry comes from a study of blood T cell repertoires in COVID-19. The CDR3 is 13 amino acids. The ends were cut back, 4 bases at V and 5 bases at J, with 12 bases in the middle. Germline-derived CDR1 and CDR2 are ENHRY and SYGVKD. Generated by immunoSEQ multiplex PCR, the TCRdb table keeps only in-frame clones and is missing some. The sample contains some 71,000 clones, 84% of which appear only once. Sequencing input: peripheral blood. This TCR derives from a woman between 45 and 65 years old with acute or convalescent COVID-19. V gene TRBV10-3 combines with J gene TRBJ2-7; TRBD1 is a possible D gene (5 bases). The CDR3 sequence: CAISVVQDHEQYF. CDR3 nucleotide sequence: TGTGCCATCAGTGTAGTACAGGACCACGAGCAGTACTTC.